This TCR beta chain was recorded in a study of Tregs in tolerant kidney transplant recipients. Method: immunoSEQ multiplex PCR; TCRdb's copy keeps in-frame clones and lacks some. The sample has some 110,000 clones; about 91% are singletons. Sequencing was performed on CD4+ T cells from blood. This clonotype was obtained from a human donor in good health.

CDR3 residues: CASSPEAGRYNEQFF. Here the CDR3 DNA reads TGTGCCAGCAGCCCAGAGGCGGGGAGGTACAATGAGCAGTTCTTC. The J gene is TRBJ2-1, the V gene TRBV11-3; possibly TRBD2 for D (6 bases). V shed 5 bases and J shed 4 bases, with 15 bases lying between them. This CDR3 has 15 amino acids. CDR1 and CDR2 from the germline V gene are SGHNT and YENEEA.